This T cell receptor beta chain was captured in a study of shared clonotypes between healthy human individuals. Study results and limitations: Sorted-subset sequencing was shown by rarefaction to be incomplete despite large depth.

Comments on this clone: Its antigen is not known.

Measured with immunoSEQ multiplex PCR; TCRdb has only the in-frame clones, and not every one. The data hold over a million clones, with about 80% observed a single time. The germline V gene has CDR1 MNHEY and CDR2 SVGAGI. The ends were cut back, 6 bases at V and 5 bases at J, with 17 bases in the middle. This CDR3 comprises 14 residues. J is TRBJ2-7 and V is TRBV6-5; D remains ambiguous. This receptor was taken from a young man in good health. Some clones in this sample may be carry-over from other donors' samples. Sequencing used memory CD4+ T cells from PBMCs. The subset was: CD45RA-negative fraction. The chain's CDR3 is CASSRGRDRNEQYF. In nucleotides, the CDR3 is TGTGCCAGCAGCCGTGGAAGGGATCGCAACGAGCAGTACTTC.